The rows below give T cell receptor beta chains drawn from one sample of a study of post-analysis software for immune sequencing data. In TCRdb, the PCR reads were re-called with MiXCR into one record per CDR3 protein. This sample has 600,000 to 750,000 distinct CDR3 sequences, with 55% to 60% found just once. The specimen sequenced was blood. These TCRs come from a girl aged 2-10 years with multiple sclerosis. Each CDR3 is given with its conserved first and last residue. Each record gives: D gene, clone size, V gene, J gene, CDR3 protein, CDR3 DNA. A D gene is named only where the DNA matches it firmly. Rows give clone size only sometimes, using once, few, many, or a class for an expanded clone.

d_call: TRBD1
clone_size: -
v_call: TRBV5-1
j_call: TRBJ2-1
cdr3_aa: CASSFLPTPDTGALYNEQFF
cdr3_nt: TGCGCCAGCAGCTTCTTACCTACGCCAGACACAGGGGCCCTCTACAATGAGCAGTTCTTC

d_call: TRBD2
clone_size: -
v_call: TRBV2
j_call: TRBJ2-7
cdr3_aa: CASWSLAGGEQYF
cdr3_nt: TGTGCCAGCTGGAGTTTAGCGGGGGGCGAGCAGTACTTC

d_call: -
clone_size: -
v_call: TRBV7-3
j_call: TRBJ1-1
cdr3_aa: CASSLIGEDTEAFF
cdr3_nt: TGTGCCAGCAGCTTAATAGGGGAGGACACTGAAGCTTTCTTT

d_call: TRBD2
clone_size: -
v_call: TRBV28
j_call: TRBJ2-7
cdr3_aa: CASSFPPSSGSRYEQYF
cdr3_nt: TGTGCCAGCAGTTTCCCCCCCTCTAGCGGGAGTAGGTACGAGCAGTACTTC

d_call: -
clone_size: -
v_call: TRBV12-5
j_call: TRBJ2-4
cdr3_aa: CASGNLLAADIQYF
cdr3_nt: TGTGCTAGTGGTAATTTACTAGCAGCGGACATTCAGTACTTC

d_call: TRBD1
clone_size: -
v_call: TRBV20-1
j_call: TRBJ2-1
cdr3_aa: CSARPPGTAIYNEQFF
cdr3_nt: TGCAGTGCTAGACCTCCCGGGACAGCAATCTACAATGAGCAGTTCTTC

d_call: -
clone_size: few
v_call: TRBV6-2/TRBV6-3
j_call: TRBJ2-1
cdr3_aa: CASSYSSLDNEQFF
cdr3_nt: TGTGCCAGCAGTTACTCGTCCCTAGACAATGAGCAGTTCTTC

d_call: TRBD1
clone_size: once
v_call: TRBV20-1
j_call: TRBJ2-7
cdr3_aa: CSATAPPGQGAPSSYEQYF
cdr3_nt: TGCAGTGCTACGGCCCCTCCGGGACAGGGGGCCCCCAGCTCCTACGAGCAGTACTTC

d_call: -
clone_size: many
v_call: TRBV11-2
j_call: TRBJ2-3
cdr3_aa: CASSFGGHTDTQYF
cdr3_nt: TGTGCCAGCAGCTTTGGGGGCCACACAGATACGCAGTATTTT

d_call: TRBD2
clone_size: -
v_call: TRBV5-1
j_call: TRBJ2-5
cdr3_aa: CASSDGTSGGTSYQETQYF
cdr3_nt: TGCGCCAGCAGCGATGGGACTAGCGGGGGGACCTCGTACCAAGAGACCCAGTACTTC

d_call: -
clone_size: -
v_call: TRBV20-1
j_call: TRBJ2-3
cdr3_aa: CSAREDRDLTDTQYF
cdr3_nt: TGCAGTGCTAGAGAGGACAGAGACCTCACAGATACGCAGTATTTT

d_call: -
clone_size: -
v_call: TRBV10-2
j_call: TRBJ2-1
cdr3_aa: CASALAESYNEQFF
cdr3_nt: TGCGCCAGCGCCCTGGCGGAGTCCTACAATGAGCAGTTCTTC

d_call: -
clone_size: -
v_call: TRBV10-3
j_call: TRBJ1-5
cdr3_aa: CAISESGDSSNQPQHF
cdr3_nt: TGTGCCATCAGTGAGTCTGGAGATTCTAGCAATCAGCCCCAGCATTTT

d_call: -
clone_size: -
v_call: TRBV7-2
j_call: TRBJ2-5
cdr3_aa: CASSLAPGESETQYF
cdr3_nt: TGTGCCAGCAGCTTAGCCCCGGGGGAATCTGAGACCCAGTACTTC

d_call: TRBD1
clone_size: -
v_call: TRBV6-5
j_call: TRBJ2-2
cdr3_aa: CASSYQGQTNTGELFF
cdr3_nt: TGTGCCAGCAGTTACCAGGGACAGACGAACACCGGGGAGCTGTTTTTT

d_call: TRBD2
clone_size: few
v_call: TRBV5-5
j_call: TRBJ2-4
cdr3_aa: CASNKPGGWNIQYF
cdr3_nt: TGTGCCAGCAACAAACCCGGGGGGTGGAACATTCAGTACTTC

d_call: -
clone_size: -
v_call: TRBV21-1
j_call: TRBJ1-4
cdr3_aa: CASSKLQPNEKLFF
cdr3_nt: TGTGCCAGCAGCAAATTACAGCCTAATGAAAAACTGTTTTTT

d_call: TRBD2
clone_size: -
v_call: TRBV12-3/TRBV12-4
j_call: TRBJ2-4
cdr3_aa: CASSLLAGTKNIQYF
cdr3_nt: TGTGCCAGCAGTTTGCTAGCGGGAACCAAAAACATTCAGTACTTC

d_call: -
clone_size: few
v_call: TRBV7-7
j_call: TRBJ2-1
cdr3_aa: CASSLGAGTYNEQFF
cdr3_nt: TGTGCTAGCAGCTTAGGGGCAGGGACCTACAATGAGCAGTTCTTC

d_call: TRBD1
clone_size: -
v_call: TRBV6-5
j_call: TRBJ1-6
cdr3_aa: CASSAQGRNSPLHF
cdr3_nt: TGTGCCAGCAGCGCACAGGGGAGAAATTCACCCCTCCACTTT